What follows are 32 T cell receptor beta chains derived from one specimen sequenced in a study of PD-1 blockade in classical Hodgkin lymphoma. Stated time point: cycle 4 day 1 (C4D1), after 6 weeks of nivolumab. Each patient relapsed following autologous stem cell transplantation, and prior brentuximab vedotin exposure differed. TCRdb's table, derived via immunoSEQ multiplex PCR, lists solely in-frame clones and lacks some. Of tens of thousands of clones listed, around nine tenths are singletons. Sequenced here: peripheral blood mononuclear cells (PBMCs), sampled before the fourth cycle of nivolumab. The receptors derive from a human donor with classical Hodgkin lymphoma.

The gene calls are TRBV5-4 and TRBJ2-7; no definite D call. The CDR3 runs to 15 residues. The V and J ends lost 2 bases and 0 bases respectively, with 12 bases between them. Germline V gene lookup returns CDR1 SGHNT and CDR2 YYREEE (reference sequence). CDR3 nucleotide sequence: TGTGCCAGCAGCTTAAAGAAGGGATTCTCCTACGAGCAGTACTTC. It yields the protein CASSLKKGFSYEQYF.

This CDR3 is CASSPQASGTDTQYF. DNA of the CDR3: TGTGCCAGCTCACCTCAGGCTAGCGGCACAGATACGCAGTATTTT. The rearrangement uses TRBV18 and TRBJ2-3; D possibly corresponds to TRBD2 (6 bases). Germline lookup yields CDR1 KGHSH and CDR2 LQKENI. V was cut by 3 bases and J by 1 base, with 11 bases left in between. This CDR3 has 15 residues.

This sequence joins TRBV4-2 and TRBJ2-1; TRBD2 might be the D (5 bases). V lost 0 bases to trimming and J lost 4 bases, with 10 bases between them. Germline-derived CDR1 and CDR2 are LGHNA and YNFKEQ. CDR3 length equals 15 residues. DNA for the CDR3: TGTGCCAGCAGCCAAGAGGCGTCGGGGTACAATGAGCAGTTCTTC. Translated, it gives CASSQEASGYNEQFF.

The genes are TRBV27 and TRBJ2-1, with D maybe TRBD1 (5 bases). This CDR3 has 10 residues. V gave up 4 bases and J gave up 10 bases, with 5 bases separating them. In germline, CDR1 is MNHEY, CDR2 SMNVEV (reference sequence). The CDR3 nucleotides are TGTGCCAGCAGTTCAGGGGAGCAGTTCTTC. It translates to CASSSGEQFF.

This clone appeared a few times. This rearrangement joins TRBV6-1 to TRBJ1-1, with unresolved D. V lost 7 bases, J lost 8 bases, and 11 bases lay in between. The CDR3 length is 11 residues. Germline V gives CDR1 MNHNS, CDR2 SASEGT. CDR3: CASMDLLEAFF. The CDR3 bases are TGTGCCAGCATGGACCTCTTGGAAGCTTTCTTT.

This clone was counted once. This chain links TRBV11-2 with TRBJ2-1; 9 nucleotides align to TRBD1. J was trimmed by 5 bases and V by 6 bases; bases with no gene match: 5. The CDR3 has 14 residues. Germline CDR1 and CDR2: SGHAT and FQNNGV. The CDR3 protein is CASRVDRGHNEQFF. The CDR3 nucleotides are TGTGCCAGCAGAGTGGACAGGGGCCACAATGAGCAGTTCTTC.

This chain joins TRBV6-1 and TRBJ2-7; maybe TRBD1 (6 bases). The CDR3 consists of 15 residues. V shed 6 bases and J shed 4 bases, with 19 bases lying between them. CDR1 is MNHNS and CDR2 is SASEGT in the germline V gene. The CDR3 region has the DNA TGTGCCAGCAGCCCCTCACAGGGTCCAACTTACGAGCAGTACTTC. It translates to CASSPSQGPTYEQYF.

This chain connects TRBV2 to TRBJ2-1; TRBD2 agrees at 11 bases. The CDR3 is made up of 16 amino acids. Trimming cost V 6 bases and J 0 bases; bases outside gene matches: 4. The germline V gene encodes CDR1 SNHLY and CDR2 FYNNEI. CDR3 in amino acids: CASRHTSGSSYNEQFF. In nucleotides, the CDR3 is TGTGCCAGCAGACATACTAGCGGGAGCTCCTACAATGAGCAGTTCTTC. Filled out from reference TRBV2 and TRBJ2-1, the complete variable domain reads EPEVTQTPSHQVTQMGQEVILRCVPISNHLYFYWYRQILGQKVEFLVSFYNNEISEKSEIFDDQFSVERPDGSNFTLKIRSTKLEDSAMYFCASRHTSGSSYNEQFFGPGTRLTVL.

This chain links TRBV2 with TRBJ2-4, with D possibly being TRBD1 (5 bases). This CDR3 has 15 amino acids. Germline V gene lookup returns CDR1 SNHLY and CDR2 FYNNEI. V lost 8 bases, J lost 0 bases, and 14 bases lay in between. The CDR3 DNA follows: TGTGCCAGCGGACATTCTTTTCTAGCCAAAAACATTCAGTACTTC. Its protein product is CASGHSFLAKNIQYF.

J is TRBJ2-1 and V is TRBV5-1, with a weak D call TRBD2 (6 bases). Trimming stripped 0 bases from V and 6 bases from J, with 10 bases between. This CDR3 is 14 amino acids long. Germline V gene sequence: CDR1 SGHRS, CDR2 YFSETQ. CDR3 DNA sequence: TGCGCCAGCAGCTTGGGAACCGGGGGCAATGAGCAGTTCTTC. This sequence encodes CASSLGTGGNEQFF.

The rearrangement uses TRBV5-1 and TRBJ2-7; 10 nucleotides match TRBD2. J was trimmed by 0 bases and V by 8 bases; bases with no gene match: 14. There are 17 residues in the CDR3. Germline lookup yields CDR1 SGHRS and CDR2 YFSETQ. CDR3 region: CASATGTSVQSSYEQYF. The CDR3 nucleotides are TGCGCCAGTGCAACCGGGACTAGCGTACAAAGCTCCTACGAGCAGTACTTC.

The chain uses TRBV7-9 and TRBJ2-1; 13 nucleotides agree with TRBD2. V was clipped by 5 bases and J by 4 bases; unmatched bases: 8. Germline-derived CDR1 and CDR2 are SEHNR and FQNEAQ (reference sequence). The CDR3 covers 17 residues. CDR3 sequence reads: CASSLLAGGPGYNEQFF. CDR3 coding DNA: TGTGCCAGCAGCCTACTAGCGGGAGGGCCGGGGTACAATGAGCAGTTCTTC.

This clone was observed a few times. The chain carries TRBV6-5 and TRBJ1-2; D is unresolved. Trimming shortened V by 2 bases and J by 7 bases, and 11 bases separated the two germline ends. The CDR3 extends over 13 amino acids. The germline V gene encodes CDR1 MNHEY and CDR2 SVGAGI. CDR3 region: CASSYAGFSGYTF. The CDR3 region has the DNA TGTGCCAGCAGTTACGCCGGGTTCAGTGGCTACACCTTC.

J is TRBJ2-5 and V is TRBV6-5; no clear D. V lost 5 bases, J lost 4 bases, and 14 bases lay in between. CDR1 and CDR2 (germline): MNHEY, SVGAGI. The CDR3 runs to 14 residues. The CDR3 is CASSLLGGPETQYF. The CDR3 region has the DNA TGTGCCAGCAGTCTATTGGGTGGGCCAGAGACCCAGTACTTC.

J is TRBJ2-7 and V is TRBV7-2; 9 positions agree with TRBD1. Germline trimming cut 7 bases from V and 2 bases from J; bases unmatched to any gene: 3. This CDR3 has 13 amino acids. Germline V lookup: CDR1 SGHTA, CDR2 FQGNSA. The CDR3 DNA sequence: TGTGCCAGCACTCGGACAGGGGCCTACGAGCAGTACTTC. This sequence encodes CASTRTGAYEQYF.

The rearrangement links TRBV5-1 to TRBJ2-6; the D is unclear. This CDR3 comprises 16 residues. The germline V gene has CDR1 SGHRS and CDR2 YFSETQ. V lost 1 base and J lost 0, with 8 bases in between. The CDR3 region has the DNA TGCGCCAGCAGCTTGAACCAAAACTCTGGGGCCAACGTCCTGACTTTC. Protein: CASSLNQNSGANVLTF.

V usage is TRBV7-2 and J usage is TRBJ1-5; TRBD1 aligns across 10 bases. The CDR3 runs 17 residues. Germline loops: CDR1 SGHTA, CDR2 FQGNSA. The V and J ends lost 5 bases and 4 bases, in that order; junction bases with no gene match: 11. CDR3 residues: CASSNFDRGLGNQPQHF. The CDR3 DNA sequence: TGTGCCAGCAGCAATTTTGACAGGGGGCTGGGGAATCAGCCCCAGCATTTT.

This chain uses TRBV28 with TRBJ2-6; D not resolved. V lost 6 bases, J lost 0 bases, and 3 bases lay in between. The CDR3 spans 13 residues. In germline, CDR1 is MDHEN, CDR2 SYDVKM. The CDR3 nucleotides are TGTGCCAGCAGGCGCTCTGGGGCCAACGTCCTGACTTTC. Translating gives CASRRSGANVLTF.

This chain uses TRBV29-1 with TRBJ2-7; 7 nucleotides match TRBD2. The V gene's germline CDR1 is SQVTM and CDR2 ANQGSEA. With V trimmed by 1 base and J by 4 bases, 4 bases remained unmatched. This CDR3 contains 13 residues. CDR3 protein: CSVEGGEGYEQYF. In DNA, the CDR3 is TGCAGCGTTGAAGGGGGGGAGGGATACGAGCAGTACTTC.

The chain recombines TRBV7-6 with TRBJ2-3, with 8 bases matching TRBD1. After removal of 3 bases from V and 4 bases from J, the junction contained 9 bases not matched to a gene. Germline loops: CDR1 SGHVS, CDR2 FNYEAQ. The CDR3 covers 16 residues. The CDR3 here is CASSLSGQGASDTQYF. DNA for the CDR3: TGTGCCAGCAGCTTGTCTGGGCAGGGGGCTTCAGATACGCAGTATTTT.

The chain is built from TRBV19 and TRBJ2-5, with 8 positions matching TRBD2. The J segment lost 1 base and the V segment lost 4 bases, leaving 11 bases of the junction unmatched. Germline CDR1 and CDR2: LNHDA and SQIVND (reference sequence). The CDR3 is 17 amino acids. The CDR3 loop is CASSSGLAPDGQETQYF. The CDR3 DNA reads as TGTGCCAGTAGTAGTGGACTAGCTCCCGACGGCCAAGAGACCCAGTACTTC.

Written as DNA, the CDR3 is TGTGCCAGCAGCCCCGTCCCGGGACAGGGATCATCTGGGGCCAACGTCCTGACTTTC. Its protein product is CASSPVPGQGSSGANVLTF. This chain connects TRBV7-9 to TRBJ2-6; 9 bases line up with TRBD1. The length of the CDR3 is 19 residues. V lost 5 bases and J lost 1; bases outside the gene matches: 12. Germline loops: CDR1 SEHNR, CDR2 FQNEAQ (reference sequence).

This chain connects TRBV19 to TRBJ2-5; 10 nucleotides match TRBD2. CDR1 and CDR2 from the germline V gene are LNHDA and SQIVND (reference sequence). The CDR3 spans 15 residues. The J segment lost 4 bases and the V segment lost 7 bases, leaving 9 bases of the junction unmatched. The CDR3 region is CASTTIAGGRETQYF. The DNA for the CDR3 is TGTGCCAGTACCACCATAGCGGGGGGCAGAGAGACCCAGTACTTC.

This clone was seen just once. The rearrangement links TRBV6-1 to TRBJ2-5; D possibly corresponds to TRBD1 (5 bases). The germline CDR1 and CDR2 sequences are MNHNS and SASEGT. V was clipped by 6 bases and J by 0 bases, with 14 bases between them. CDR3 length equals 15 residues. CDR3 nucleotides: TGTGCCAGCAGCCGAAAGGGCAGGGACCAAGAGACCCAGTACTTC. Encoded protein: CASSRKGRDQETQYF.

This clone occurred once. The chain carries TRBV7-2 and TRBJ2-2, with D hard to call. Looked up from germline, CDR1 is SGHTA and CDR2 is FQGNSA. This CDR3 has 13 amino acids. With 2 bases removed from V and 4 bases from J, the gap between germline ends came to 5 bases. In DNA form, the CDR3 reads TGTGCCAGCAGCTTATTAGCCACCGGGGAGCTGTTTTTT. This encodes CASSLLATGELFF.

This chain uses TRBV27 with TRBJ2-7; weak D call: TRBD1 (6 bases). Trimming left V 6 bases short and J 3 bases short, with 12 bases between. This CDR3 region has 13 residues. Per the germline V gene, CDR1 is MNHEY and CDR2 is SMNVEV (reference sequence). Written as DNA, the CDR3 is TGTGCCAGCAGAGCCGGGACATACTACGAGCAGTACTTC. Translation: CASRAGTYYEQYF.

This chain links TRBV7-3 with TRBJ2-1, with 10 nucleotides matching TRBD2. V trimming: 0 bases; J trimming: 2 bases; junction bases outside the gene matches: 4. The CDR3 runs to 17 residues. CDR1 is SGHTA, CDR2 FQGTGA, per germline. Here the CDR3 DNA reads TGTGCCAGCAGCTTAACCACCACTAGCGGGACCTACAATGAGCAGTTCTTC. Translating gives CASSLTTTSGTYNEQFF.

The chain couples TRBV6-1 to TRBJ2-3; 7 bases are a match to TRBD1. The germline CDR1 and CDR2 sequences are MNHNS and SASEGT. This CDR3 has 13 amino acids. The ends lost 2 bases at V and 8 bases at J; junction bases unmatched: 4. CDR3 coding DNA: TGTGCCAGCAGTGAACACCGGGACAGTACGCAGTATTTT. This translates into CASSEHRDSTQYF.

Here the CDR3 DNA reads TGTGCCAGCAATCCGACAGGGTTGAACACTGAAGCTTTCTTT. Translation gives CASNPTGLNTEAFF. The chain uses TRBV28 and TRBJ1-1; 7 bases are a match to TRBD1. V lost 7 bases to trimming and J lost 0 bases; unmatched junction nucleotides: 5. The CDR3 is 14 residues long. Germline V gene sequence: CDR1 MDHEN, CDR2 SYDVKM. The full variable domain, its missing parts supplied by reference TRBV28 and TRBJ1-1, is DVKVTQSSRYLVKRTGEKVFLECVQDMDHENMFWYRQDPGLGLRLIYFSYDVKMKEKGDIPEGYSVSREKKERFSLILESASTNQTSMYLCASNPTGLNTEAFFGQGTRLTVV.

The chain recombines TRBV9 with TRBJ2-3; D may be TRBD2 (6 bases). The CDR3 extends over 16 amino acids. From germline, CDR1 is SGDLS and CDR2 YYNGEE. Trimming stripped 0 bases from V and 6 bases from J, with 17 bases between. The DNA of the CDR3 is TGTGCCAGCAGCGTAGTCCCTAGCGACCCCCCCGATACGCAGTATTTT. It yields the protein CASSVVPSDPPDTQYF. The full variable domain, its missing parts supplied by reference TRBV9 and TRBJ2-3, is DSGVTQTPKHLITATGQRVTLRCSPRSGDLSVYWYQQSLDQGLQFLIQYYNGEERAKGNILERFSAQQFPDLHSELNLSSLELGDSALYFCASSVVPSDPPDTQYFGPGTRLTVL.

The V call is TRBV6-6, the J call TRBJ2-5; D might be TRBD1 or TRBD2, each matching 5 bases. From germline, CDR1 is MNHNY and CDR2 SVGAGI (reference sequence). The V gene lost 7 bases and the J gene lost 1 base, with 13 bases spanning the gap. The CDR3 is made up of 14 amino acids. For the CDR3, the DNA is TGTGCCAGCACCAACCCGGGGACCCAAGAGACCCAGTACTTC. Its protein is CASTNPGTQETQYF.

The genes are TRBV11-1 and TRBJ2-1; D is unclear. The germline V gene encodes CDR1 SGHAT and CDR2 FQDESV (reference sequence). V was cut by 0 bases and J by 5 bases, with 8 bases left in between. The CDR3 is made up of 14 amino acids. The CDR3 nucleotides are TGTGCCAGCAGCTTAGCGGGGAACCACAATGAGCAGTTCTTC. It specifies CASSLAGNHNEQFF.